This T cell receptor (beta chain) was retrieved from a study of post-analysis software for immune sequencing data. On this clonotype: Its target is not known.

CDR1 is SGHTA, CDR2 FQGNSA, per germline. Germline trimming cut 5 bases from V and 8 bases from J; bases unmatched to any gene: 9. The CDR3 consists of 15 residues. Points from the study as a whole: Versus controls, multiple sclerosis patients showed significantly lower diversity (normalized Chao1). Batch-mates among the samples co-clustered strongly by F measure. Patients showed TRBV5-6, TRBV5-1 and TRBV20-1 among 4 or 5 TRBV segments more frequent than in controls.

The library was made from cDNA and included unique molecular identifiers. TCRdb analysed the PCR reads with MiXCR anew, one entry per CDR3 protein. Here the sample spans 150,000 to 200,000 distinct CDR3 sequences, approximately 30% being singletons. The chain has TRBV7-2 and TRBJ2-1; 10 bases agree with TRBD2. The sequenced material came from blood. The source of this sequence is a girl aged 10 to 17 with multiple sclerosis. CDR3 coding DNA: TGTGCCAGCAGCCCCCTAGCGGGAGCGTTTGATGAGCAGTTCTTC. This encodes CASSPLAGAFDEQFF.